This TCR beta chain appears in the sequencing data of a study of cytomegalovirus exposure and HLA in healthy donors (dated by TCRdb to about 2017). As for the study more broadly: According to an earlier analysis of a few hundred of the donors, about 179 million T cells yielded 95 million to 140 million unique TCR beta sequences and roughly 280 Gb of sequence data. An early release that covered fewer than 750 HLA-typed donors contained about 300 gigabases of sequencing data and some 87 million unique TCR sequences. Among the roughly 430 genotyped donors, approximately 77% belonged to the genetic ancestry cluster associated with self-reported Caucasian donors. The study aimed to test whether cataloging public T cell receptors could reveal signatures of past pathogen exposure. Using immunosequencing, the study profiled T cell repertoires from 500 to 800 subjects and related those repertoires to cytomegalovirus serostatus. In addition to the first cohort of 666 subjects, a separate validation cohort of 120 different subjects was used. To predict cytomegalovirus infection status, the study brought together high-throughput TCR immunosequencing, statistical association of individual TCRs with disease status, and machine learning. To study patterns of TCR occurrence, a later analysis re-analyzed previously published TCR beta repertoires from under 750 donors and added high-resolution HLA genotyping. Rather than using new phenotypic data, the later analysis identified candidate immune exposures from TCR beta sequences and from how often those sequences occurred across donors. In an earlier analysis of roughly 540 of the donors, high-throughput TCR beta sequencing was used to judge whether each TCR beta V gene segment behaved as functional or pseudogenic. Donor age, sex, ethnicity and CMV serostatus were compiled together with the repertoire data. In a later genetic analysis, genome-wide SNP genotypes for about three fifths of the roughly 670 donors were used, and that subset was treated as a discovery cohort. All discovery cohort repertoires had been generated using a single sequencing platform. Both class I and class II loci were covered by HLA typing, at four-digit resolution. The number of donors typed differed by locus, with roughly 620-630 for A, B, C, DRB1 and DQB1, 522 for DQA1, 600 to 610 for DPA1, and around 450 for DPB1. Because of strong linkage in the cohort, roughly five DR-DQ haplotypes were treated as single units for association and clustering. Among around 400 genotyped donors of the cohort, an average of roughly 230,000 unique TCR beta nucleotide sequences was sequenced per donor, of which about 19% were non-productive.

Broader findings and caveats from the paper: The study gave a list of about 150 TCR beta chains associated with cytomegalovirus. In a later analysis, several top co-occurrence clusters were reported to appear linked to parvovirus B19, influenza, CMV and Epstein-Barr virus. This cohort had only TCR beta chains sequenced, and the lack of alpha or paired-chain data limited which features could be detected. An association between a missense DCLRE1C variant and V-gene and J-gene trimming of TCR beta chains was found in a later genetic analysis and replicated in an independent cohort. Cytomegalovirus status was reported to be diagnosed by the classifier with high specificity and sensitivity in both the original and validation cohorts. Sequencing depth was assumed to be roughly uniform across donors in the presence/absence analyses, though that assumption may not hold. Compared with equally common non-associated chains, HLA-associated TCR beta chains in a later analysis were more clonally expanded and had lower generation probabilities. In a later genetic analysis, fewer N-insertions in productive TCRs were reported among donors in an Asian-associated ancestry cluster than the roughly 700-donor mean. At a false discovery rate of 0.05, a later analysis linked 15,000 to 20,000 TCR beta sequences to specific HLA alleles. Because HLA typing was missing for some donors at each locus, association tests included only the typed subset. The authors suggested that the approach could potentially be generalized to other disease states and immunological phenotypes. In an earlier analysis of approximately 590 of the donors, most TCR beta V segments appeared in productive rearrangements about 87% or about 30% of the time, broadly matching IMGT annotations. Strong co-occurrence of HLA alleles, especially DR and DQ, made assigning TCR associations to individual alleles difficult. A later analysis found that most CMV-associated TCR beta chains appeared HLA-restricted, with HLA associations seemingly driven largely by CMV exposure. Linkage disequilibrium might explain the correlated functional status among segregating V segments, but an unknown experimental factor could not be excluded. The earlier analysis of a few hundred of the donors excluded 15 to 20 rarely observed V segments, including chromosome 9 orphons, because counts were too low. In vitro tests confirmed that three of the cytomegalovirus-associated TCR beta chains recognize cytomegalovirus antigens. The only immune exposure information available for the cohort was CMV serostatus. A further reported finding was that TCR beta sequences accurately predicted the HLA-A and HLA-B alleles for most subjects in the first cohort. A later analysis found that TCR association rates varied across HLA loci, with DRB1 alleles showing the most associated TCRs and HLA-C alleles the fewest. Across donors, most TCR sequences were observed very rarely, whereas some public TCRs were present in many individuals. A cluster of highly shared sequence variants was judged likely to be a technical artifact of the sequencing pipeline.

Turning to this clone: The clone's antigen remains unknown. No much larger clone exists at a distance of one base, and base qualities are not known.

The cohort comprised 666 healthy bone marrow donors. Cohort members were all nominally healthy when sampled, although unrecorded immune exposures were likely present. The donor was CMV seropositive and was included in the group of some 290 seropositive cohort members. Every donor gave a peripheral blood sample, and the peripheral blood mononuclear cells from that sample were used for TCR beta sequencing. The Qiagen DNeasy Blood Extraction Kit was used to extract genomic DNA from the blood cell samples. Library method: the immunoSEQ multiplex PCR assay. For the multiplex PCR, a mixture combining 60 forward primers for TCR Vbeta segments and 13 reverse primers for TCR Jbeta segments was used. Amplification of the CDR3 region of rearranged TCR beta genes was performed with a multiplex PCR assay on genomic DNA. Amplified TCR beta libraries were sequenced as 87-base-pair reads on the Illumina HiSeq System. The published analysis was carried out like this. Across the 500 to 750 repertoires, a later analysis counted 80 million or so unique TCR beta chains, roughly 11 million of which were shared by at least two donors. Raw reads were error-corrected and collapsed into unique sequences by a nearest-neighbor algorithm in which closely related sequences were merged to remove PCR and sequencing errors. To assign V, D and J gene segments, CDR3 sequences were aligned to IMGT reference sequences. Each retained sequence needed at least a six-nucleotide match to both a V gene segment and a J gene segment. A rearrangement counted as productive if the CDR3 had no stop codons and remained in frame with V and J, and every other rearrangement counted as non-productive. CDR3 was defined according to IMGT convention as the region running from the second conserved V-encoded cysteine to the conserved J-encoded phenylalanine. In an earlier analysis of roughly 610 of the donors, sequences lacking an unambiguous match to a single V gene segment were excluded. An earlier analysis of almost 600 of the donors classified V segments as functional when productive rearrangements were above 56.7% and as segregating when the standard deviation between donors was above 5%. To diagnose cytomegalovirus status from the catalog of TCR beta chain sequences, a statistical classification framework was built. In a later analysis, V and J genes were assigned by comparing TCR nucleotide sequences against IMGT/GENE-DB human TR gene sequences. The TCRdist pipeline was used in a later analysis to assign CDR3 sequences and most-parsimonious VDJ recombination scenarios. In a later analysis, each TCR beta chain was defined by its CDR3 amino acid sequence together with its V-gene family, and reads without a unique V-gene family were excluded. In a later analysis, 450 to 600 highly shared, low-generation-probability nucleotide sequences were removed to address suspected cross-contamination and a sequencing artifact. For each public chain, a later analysis derived a clonal expansion index from normalized ranks of inferred template counts within each repertoire. In a later analysis, generation probabilities were computed with a VDJ recombination model fitted to out-of-frame rearrangements, and the resulting probabilities were checked against IGoR. In a later analysis, TCR-TCR, TCR-HLA and TCR-CMV co-occurrence was scored with hypergeometric tests, and a repertoire-size bias correction was applied to TCR pairs. False discovery rates were estimated in a later analysis by permuting HLA or CMV assignments 20 times. In a later analysis, co-occurring TCRs were grouped with DBSCAN, and TCRdist sequence similarity was added when clustering was performed within HLA-allele-positive subsets. Repertoires with fewer than 30,000 or more than 120,000 public chains, plus five repertoires with anomalous nucleotide sharing, were excluded from co-occurrence clustering. Held by TCRdb, this immuneACCESS table contains in-frame sequences only and omits some clones. Under half of the omission traces to an unresolved V gene where checked; the cause of the rest is unknown. V, J and clone size are taken as reported in that table, and D and trimming were inferred from the DNA itself. The sample has over 95,000 clones on record, 77% of them singletons. Approximately 11% of the sample goes to the ten largest clones.

This TCR came from a man aged 40-55 years in good health and CMV-seropositive. The sequencing input was PBMCs.

The DNA sequence is given as TGCGCCAGCAGCCCCGGAGGGAAAATGAACACTGAAGCTTTCTTT. This encodes CASSPGGKMNTEAFF. The chain couples TRBV5-1 to TRBJ1-1; there is no confident call for the D gene. V is shortened by 4 bases, J by 0 bases, and the region joining them spans 13 bases. The germline V gene specifies SGHRS as CDR1 and YFSETQ as CDR2. The CDR3 covers 15 residues, taking in both the cysteine and the phenylalanine. Of all the DNA, just the CDR3 is kept, 45 bases in frame from base 1.